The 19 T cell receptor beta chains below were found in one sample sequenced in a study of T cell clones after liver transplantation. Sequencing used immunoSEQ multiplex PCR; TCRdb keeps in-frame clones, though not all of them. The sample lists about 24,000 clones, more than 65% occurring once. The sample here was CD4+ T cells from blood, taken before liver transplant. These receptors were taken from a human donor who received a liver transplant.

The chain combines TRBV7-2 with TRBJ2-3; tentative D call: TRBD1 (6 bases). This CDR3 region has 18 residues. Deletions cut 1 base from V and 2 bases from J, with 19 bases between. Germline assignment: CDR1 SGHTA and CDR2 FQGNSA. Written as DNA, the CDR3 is TGTGCCAGCAGCTTAGTGGGGACAAGGAGTACCTCCACAGATACGCAGTATTTT. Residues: CASSLVGTRSTSTDTQYF.

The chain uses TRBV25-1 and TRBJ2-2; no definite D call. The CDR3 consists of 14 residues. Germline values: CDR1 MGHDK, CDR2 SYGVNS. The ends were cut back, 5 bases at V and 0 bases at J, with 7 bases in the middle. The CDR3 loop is CASSSEANTGELFF. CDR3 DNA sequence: TGTGCCAGCAGTTCAGAGGCGAACACCGGGGAGCTGTTTTTT.

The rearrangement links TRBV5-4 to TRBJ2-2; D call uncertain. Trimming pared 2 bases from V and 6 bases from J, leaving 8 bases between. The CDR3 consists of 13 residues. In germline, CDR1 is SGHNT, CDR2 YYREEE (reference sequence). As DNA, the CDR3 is TGTGCCAGCAGCTTCGGGTCGGCCGGGGAGCTGTTTTTT. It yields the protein CASSFGSAGELFF.

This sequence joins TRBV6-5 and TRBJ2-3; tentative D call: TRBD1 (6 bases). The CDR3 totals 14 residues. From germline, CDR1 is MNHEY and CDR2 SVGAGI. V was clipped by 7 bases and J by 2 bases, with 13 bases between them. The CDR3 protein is CASTTTGSTDTQYF. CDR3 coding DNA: TGTGCCAGCACAACTACAGGGTCCACAGATACGCAGTATTTT.

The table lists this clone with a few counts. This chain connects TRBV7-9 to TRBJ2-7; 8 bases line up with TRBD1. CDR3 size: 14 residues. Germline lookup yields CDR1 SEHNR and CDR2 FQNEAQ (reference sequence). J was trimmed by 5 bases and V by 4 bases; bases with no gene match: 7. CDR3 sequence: CASSSTTGAHEQYF. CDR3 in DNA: TGTGCCAGCAGCTCGACGACAGGGGCGCACGAGCAGTACTTC.

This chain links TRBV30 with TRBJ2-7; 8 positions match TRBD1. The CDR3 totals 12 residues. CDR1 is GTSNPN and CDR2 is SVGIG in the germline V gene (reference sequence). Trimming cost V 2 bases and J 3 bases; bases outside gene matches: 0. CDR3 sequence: CAWSTGGYEQYF. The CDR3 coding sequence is TGTGCCTGGAGTACAGGGGGCTACGAGCAGTACTTC.

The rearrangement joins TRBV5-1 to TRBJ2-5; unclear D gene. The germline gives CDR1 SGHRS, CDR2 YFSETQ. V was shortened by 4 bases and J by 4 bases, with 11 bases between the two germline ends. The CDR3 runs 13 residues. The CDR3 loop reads CASSQELRETQYF. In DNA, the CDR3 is TGCGCCAGCAGCCAAGAGTTACGAGAGACCCAGTACTTC.

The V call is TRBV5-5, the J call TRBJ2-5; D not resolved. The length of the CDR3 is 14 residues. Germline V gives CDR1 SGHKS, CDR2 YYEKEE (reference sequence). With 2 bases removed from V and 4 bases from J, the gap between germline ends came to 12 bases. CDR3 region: CASSFSAARETQYF. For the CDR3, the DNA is TGTGCCAGCAGCTTTTCTGCTGCGCGAGAGACCCAGTACTTC. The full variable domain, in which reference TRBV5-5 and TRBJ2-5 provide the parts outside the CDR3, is DAGVTQSPTHLIKTRGQQVTLRCSPISGHKSVSWYQQVLGQGPQFIFQYYEKEERGRGNFPDRFSARQFPNYSSELNVNALLLGDSALYLCASSFSAARETQYFGPGTRLLVL.

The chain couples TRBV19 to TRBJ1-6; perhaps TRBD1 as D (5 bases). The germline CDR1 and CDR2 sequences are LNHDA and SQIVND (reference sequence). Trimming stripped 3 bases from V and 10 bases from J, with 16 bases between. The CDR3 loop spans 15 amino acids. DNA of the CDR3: TGTGCCAGTAGTATCATGGTCAGGGAGGGCTCACCCCTCCACTTT. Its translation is CASSIMVREGSPLHF.

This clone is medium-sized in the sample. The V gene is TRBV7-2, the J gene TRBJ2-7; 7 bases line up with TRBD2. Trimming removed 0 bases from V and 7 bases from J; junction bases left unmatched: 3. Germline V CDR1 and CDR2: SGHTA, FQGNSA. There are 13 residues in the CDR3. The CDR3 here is CASSLAAGVEQYV. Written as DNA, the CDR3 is TGTGCCAGCAGCTTAGCTGCGGGAGTTGAGCAGTACGTC.

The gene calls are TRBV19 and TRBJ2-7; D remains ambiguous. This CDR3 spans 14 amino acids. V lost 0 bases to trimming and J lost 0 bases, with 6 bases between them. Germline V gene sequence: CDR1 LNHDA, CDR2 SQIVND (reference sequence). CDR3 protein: CASSIEPGSYEQYF. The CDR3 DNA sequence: TGTGCCAGTAGTATAGAACCAGGCTCCTACGAGCAGTACTTC. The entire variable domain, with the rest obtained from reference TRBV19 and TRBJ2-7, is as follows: DGGITQSPKYLFRKEGQNVTLSCEQNLNHDAMYWYRQDPGQGLRLIYYSQIVNDFQKGDIAEGYSVSREKKESFPLTVTSAQKNPTAFYLCASSIEPGSYEQYFGPGTRLTVT.

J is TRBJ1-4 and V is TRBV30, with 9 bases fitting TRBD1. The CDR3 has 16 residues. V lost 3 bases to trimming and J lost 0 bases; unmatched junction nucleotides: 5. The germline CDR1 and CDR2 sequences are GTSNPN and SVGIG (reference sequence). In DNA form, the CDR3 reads TGTGCCTGGAGGAGACAGGGGGGGGCAACTAATGAAAAACTGTTTTTT. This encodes CAWRRQGGATNEKLFF.

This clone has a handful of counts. This chain's CDR3 is CASSLDIYSNQPQHF. CDR3 nucleotides: TGTGCCAGCAGTCTTGACATCTATAGCAATCAGCCCCAGCATTTT. The chain uses TRBV6-1 and TRBJ1-5; no firm D call. The germline gives CDR1 MNHNS, CDR2 SASEGT. The CDR3 runs 15 residues. Trimming took off 5 bases at V and 0 bases at J, with 11 bases between the two ends.

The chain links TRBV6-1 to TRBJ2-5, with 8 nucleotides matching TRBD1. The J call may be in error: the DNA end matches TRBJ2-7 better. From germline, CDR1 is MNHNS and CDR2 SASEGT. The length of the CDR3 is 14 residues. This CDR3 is CASRRGTGGFEQYF. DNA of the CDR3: TGTGCCAGCAGGCGCGGGACAGGTGGTTTCGAGCAGTACTTC.

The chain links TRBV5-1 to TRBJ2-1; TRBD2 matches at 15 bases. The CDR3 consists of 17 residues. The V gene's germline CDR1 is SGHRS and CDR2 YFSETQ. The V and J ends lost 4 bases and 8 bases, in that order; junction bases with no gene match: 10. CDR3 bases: TGCGCCAGCAGCCCCCGGACTAGCGGGGGGGCCTGGGATGAGCAGTTCTTC. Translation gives CASSPRTSGGAWDEQFF.

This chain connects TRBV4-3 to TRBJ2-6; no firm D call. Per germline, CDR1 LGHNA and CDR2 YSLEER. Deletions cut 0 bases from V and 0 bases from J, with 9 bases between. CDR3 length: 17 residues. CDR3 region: CASSQDRSSSGANVLTF. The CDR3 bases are TGCGCCAGCAGCCAAGATAGGTCTAGCTCTGGGGCCAACGTCCTGACTTTC.

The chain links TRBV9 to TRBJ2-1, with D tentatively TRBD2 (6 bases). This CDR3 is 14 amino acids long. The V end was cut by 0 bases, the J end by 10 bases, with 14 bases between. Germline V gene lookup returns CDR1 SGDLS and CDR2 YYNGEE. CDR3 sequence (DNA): TGTGCCAGCAGCGTAGTTCCCGGGAGCCCGGAGCAGTTCTTC. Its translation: CASSVVPGSPEQFF.

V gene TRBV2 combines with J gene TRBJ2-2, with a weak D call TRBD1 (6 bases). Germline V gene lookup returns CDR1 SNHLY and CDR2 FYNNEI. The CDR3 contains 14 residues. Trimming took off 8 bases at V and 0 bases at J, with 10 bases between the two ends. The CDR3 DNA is TGTGCCAGCGGTCGGGACACGAACACCGGGGAGCTGTTTTTT. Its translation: CASGRDTNTGELFF.

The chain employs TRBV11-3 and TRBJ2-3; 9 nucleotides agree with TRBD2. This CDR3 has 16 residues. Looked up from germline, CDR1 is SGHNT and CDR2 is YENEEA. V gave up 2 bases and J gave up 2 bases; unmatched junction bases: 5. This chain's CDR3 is CASSLMTSGHTDTQYF. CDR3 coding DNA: TGTGCCAGCAGCTTAATGACTAGCGGTCACACAGATACGCAGTATTTT.